This TCR beta chain was recovered during a study of T cell clonotyping in hematopoietic cell transplantation. This clone was counted only a few times. Germline V gene sequence: CDR1 SGHTA, CDR2 FQGNSA. Deletions cut 4 bases from V and 7 bases from J, with 14 bases between. CDR3 size: 14 residues. Time point meaning: recipient sample about 28 days before transplant, after cytoreduction. Assay used: immunoSEQ multiplex PCR; TCRdb lists only in-frame clones, some missing. The table includes about 27,000 clones, roughly 70% detected once. The clonotype was recovered from a man aged 45-60 years with myelodysplastic syndrome. Some clones in this sample may be carry-over from other donors' samples. This specimen consisted of peripheral blood mononuclear cells, obtained before stem cell transplant. J is TRBJ1-5 and V is TRBV7-2; TRBD1 is a possible D gene (5 bases). The CDR3 bases are TGTGCCAGCAGCTCTGAGACAGATTGGCAGCCCCAGCATTTT. Protein product: CASSSETDWQPQHF.